This T cell receptor (beta chain) comes out of a study of metastatic and nonmetastatic thyroid tumors. Study as a whole: Comparison of repertoires was carried out across blood and tumor or nodule tissue from malignant and benign thyroid patients.

All patients were untreated before thyroid surgery. The authors' processing: Variation in CDR3 across clinicopathological groups served as the basis for constructing a distant-metastasis classifier in papillary thyroid cancer. Using MiXCR, TCRdb re-called clones from the PCR reads. TCRdb assigned the V and J calls; the authors' analysis was not used. The table includes about 40,000 clones, over 9.5% detected once. Trimming took 3 bases from V and 2 from J, leaving 16 bases between them. The CDR3 extends over 16 amino acids. CDR1 is SGDLS, CDR2 YYNGEE, per germline. Study-wide results and limits: Malignant thyroid tumors reportedly had TCR beta diversity that was significantly higher than in benign nodules, in blood and tumor.

This clone appeared many times. Its target is not known. The gene calls are TRBV9 and TRBJ2-3, with D maybe TRBD2 (6 bases). The specimen was blood. This TCR came from a female donor with papillary thyroid cancer or a benign thyroid nodule (not recorded which). Some clones in this sample may be carry-over from other donors' samples. CDR3 amino acids: CASSGLAEGNTDTQYF. The CDR3 DNA reads TGTGCCAGCAGCGGTTTAGCGGAGGGGAACACAGATACGCAGTATTTT.